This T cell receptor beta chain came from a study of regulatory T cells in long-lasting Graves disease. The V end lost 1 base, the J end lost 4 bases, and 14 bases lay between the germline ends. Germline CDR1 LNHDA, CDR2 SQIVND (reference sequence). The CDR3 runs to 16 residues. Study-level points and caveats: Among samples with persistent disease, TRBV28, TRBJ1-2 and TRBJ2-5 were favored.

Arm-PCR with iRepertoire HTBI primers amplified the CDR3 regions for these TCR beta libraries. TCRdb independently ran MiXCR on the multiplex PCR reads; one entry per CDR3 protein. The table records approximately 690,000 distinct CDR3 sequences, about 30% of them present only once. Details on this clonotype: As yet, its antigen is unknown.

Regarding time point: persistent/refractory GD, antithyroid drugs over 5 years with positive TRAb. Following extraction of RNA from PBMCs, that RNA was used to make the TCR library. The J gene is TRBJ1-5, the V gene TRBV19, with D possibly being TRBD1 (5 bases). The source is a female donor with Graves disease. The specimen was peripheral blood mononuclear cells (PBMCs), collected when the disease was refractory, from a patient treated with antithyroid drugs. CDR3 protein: CASSIGEGAGNQPQHF. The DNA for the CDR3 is TGTGCCAGTAGTATAGGAGAAGGGGCAGGAAATCAGCCCCAGCATTTT.